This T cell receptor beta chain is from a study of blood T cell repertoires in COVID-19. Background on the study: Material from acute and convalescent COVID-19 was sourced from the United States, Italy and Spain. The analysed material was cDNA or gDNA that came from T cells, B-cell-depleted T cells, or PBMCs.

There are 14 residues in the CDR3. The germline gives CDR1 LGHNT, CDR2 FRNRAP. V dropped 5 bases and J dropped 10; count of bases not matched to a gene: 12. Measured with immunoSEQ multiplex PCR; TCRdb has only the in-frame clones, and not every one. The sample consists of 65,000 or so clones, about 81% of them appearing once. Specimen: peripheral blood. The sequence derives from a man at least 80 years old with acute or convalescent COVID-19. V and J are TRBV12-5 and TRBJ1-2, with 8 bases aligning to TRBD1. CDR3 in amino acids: CASGPPGQEIDYTF. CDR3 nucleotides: TGTGCTAGTGGTCCCCCGGGACAGGAAATCGACTACACCTTC.